Each of the 11 T cell receptor beta chains below was sequenced from the same sample in a study of blood T cells in healthy people across ages. A sample-barcoded 5' primer and a J-beta primer mix were used in a second PCR of about 7 to 12 cycles. TCRdb itself ran the 5' RACE reads through MiXCR, one entry per CDR3 protein. The table shows around 1.1 million distinct CDR3 sequences, with 35% to 40% occurring only once. The sample consisted of blood. The receptors derive from a man aged 18-30 years in good health.

This clonotype turned up a few times. CDR3 sequence (DNA): TGTGCCAGCAGTCCGATAGACACTGAAGCTTTCTTT. Amino acid sequence: CASSPIDTEAFF. The J gene is TRBJ1-1, the V gene TRBV28; D call uncertain. CDR3 size: 12 residues. Trimming left V 5 bases short and J 3 bases short, with 7 bases between. The germline gives CDR1 MDHEN, CDR2 SYDVKM.

V is TRBV27 and J is TRBJ2-3; unclear D gene. V was cut by 2 bases and J by 2 bases, with 8 bases left in between. In germline, CDR1 is MNHEY, CDR2 SMNVEV (reference sequence). The CDR3 loop spans 14 amino acids. DNA of the CDR3: TGTGCCAGCAGTTTAACGGCGGTCACAGATACGCAGTATTTT. It yields the protein CASSLTAVTDTQYF.

This clonotype was recorded once. This chain uses TRBV20-1 with TRBJ1-2; 9 bases fit TRBD1. The germline gives CDR1 DFQATT, CDR2 SNEGSKA (reference sequence). V shed 2 bases and J 3 bases; nucleotides not matched to a gene: 7. The CDR3 consists of 15 residues. The CDR3 spells CSARSGTGGDYGYTF. The CDR3 region has the DNA TGCAGTGCTAGATCAGGAACAGGGGGCGACTATGGCTACACCTTC.

The rearrangement links TRBV5-1 to TRBJ2-2, with 7 bases aligning to TRBD1. The CDR3 consists of 15 residues. Germline loops: CDR1 SGHRS, CDR2 YFSETQ. Germline trimming cut 4 bases from V and 1 base from J; bases unmatched to any gene: 4. Here the CDR3 reads CASSEQGRNTGELFF. CDR3 in DNA: TGCGCCAGCAGCGAACAGGGGCGGAACACCGGGGAGCTGTTTTTT. Full variable domain (outside the CDR3, taken from reference TRBV5-1 and TRBJ2-2): KAGVTQTPRYLIKTRGQQVTLSCSPISGHRSVSWYQQTPGQGLQFLFEYFSETQRNKGNFPGRFSGRQFSNSRSEMNVSTLELGDSALYLCASSEQGRNTGELFFGEGSRLTVL.

V usage is TRBV4-2 and J usage is TRBJ2-3; TRBD2 aligns across 10 bases. V trimming: 4 bases; J trimming: 6 bases; junction bases outside the gene matches: 10. The CDR3 totals 16 residues. Germline-derived CDR1 and CDR2 are LGHNA and YNFKEQ. CDR3 DNA sequence: TGTGCCAGCAGCCTTAGCCGGCTAGCGGGGGAGGATACGCAGTATTTT. Amino acids: CASSLSRLAGEDTQYF.

This clonotype was seen only a few times. The chain employs TRBV7-9 and TRBJ1-1; D is ambiguous. Trimming took off 9 bases at V and 2 bases at J, with 7 bases between the two ends. The CDR3 length is 11 residues. Germline V CDR1 and CDR2: SEHNR, FQNEAQ (reference sequence). The CDR3 here is CASVYNTEAFF. The CDR3 DNA is TGTGCCAGTGTGTACAACACTGAAGCTTTCTTT.

The rearrangement uses TRBV4-3 and TRBJ2-7, with TRBD2 matching 13 bases. J was trimmed by 7 bases and V by 0 bases; bases with no gene match: 12. There are 18 residues in the CDR3. The germline V gene has CDR1 LGHNA and CDR2 YSLEER. DNA for the CDR3: TGCGCCAGCAGCCAAGATAGCTGGACTAGCGGGAGAAACAATGAGCAGTACTTC. This translates into CASSQDSWTSGRNNEQYF.

This clonotype was seen a handful of times. CDR3 bases: TGTGCCAGCAGCTTTTCAAAAAAACTGTTTTTT. Its protein is CASSFSKKLFF. The chain couples TRBV5-8 to TRBJ1-4; D remains unclear. The V gene's germline CDR1 is SGHTS and CDR2 YDEGEE. This CDR3 comprises 11 residues. Between the trimmed V and J ends, which lost 2 bases and 9 bases, there was a span of 5 bases.

This clonotype came up a few times. This rearrangement joins TRBV6-1 to TRBJ2-2, with D unclear. With 10 bases removed from V and 9 bases from J, the gap between germline ends came to 15 bases. This CDR3 is built from 12 residues. Germline CDR1 and CDR2: MNHNS and SASEGT. CDR3 residues: CATLFEQRELFF. The CDR3 DNA reads TGTGCCACTCTATTCGAGCAGAGGGAGCTGTTTTTT.

The chain carries TRBV2 and TRBJ2-3; 10 bases align to TRBD2. The germline gives CDR1 SNHLY, CDR2 FYNNEI. This CDR3 contains 16 residues. The J segment lost 2 bases and the V segment lost 1 base, leaving 3 bases of the junction unmatched. The DNA for the CDR3 is TGTGCCAGCAGTGAAGGTACTAGCGGGAACACAGATACGCAGTATTTT. It codes for CASSEGTSGNTDTQYF.

This clonotype occurred a few times. V usage is TRBV12-3 or TRBV12-4 and J usage is TRBJ1-4; the match to TRBD1 covers 7 bases. With 6 bases clipped from V and 10 bases from J, the junction kept 14 bases outside the gene matches. This CDR3 is 15 amino acids long. As DNA, the CDR3 is TGTGCCAGCAGGGCTTACGGGACAGAAGGGGGAAAACTGTTTTTT. Translating it yields CASRAYGTEGGKLFF.